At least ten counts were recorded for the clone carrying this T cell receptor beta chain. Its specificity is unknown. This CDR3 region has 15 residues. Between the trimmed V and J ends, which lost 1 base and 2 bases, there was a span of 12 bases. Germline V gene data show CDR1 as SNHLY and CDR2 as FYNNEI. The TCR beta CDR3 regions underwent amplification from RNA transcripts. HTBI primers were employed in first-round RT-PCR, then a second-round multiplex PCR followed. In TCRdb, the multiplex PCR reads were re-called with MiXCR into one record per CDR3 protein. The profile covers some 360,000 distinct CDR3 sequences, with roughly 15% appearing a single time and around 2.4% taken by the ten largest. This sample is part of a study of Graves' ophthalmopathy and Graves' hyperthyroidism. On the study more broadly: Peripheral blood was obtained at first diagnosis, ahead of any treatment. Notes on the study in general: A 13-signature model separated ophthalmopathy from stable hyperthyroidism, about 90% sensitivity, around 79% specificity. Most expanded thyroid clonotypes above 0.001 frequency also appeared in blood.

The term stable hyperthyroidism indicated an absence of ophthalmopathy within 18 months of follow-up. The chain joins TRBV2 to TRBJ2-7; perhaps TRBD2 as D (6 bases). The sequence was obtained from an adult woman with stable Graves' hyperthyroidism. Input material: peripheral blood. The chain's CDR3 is CASSEDTSRAYEQYF. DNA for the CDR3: TGTGCCAGCAGTGAAGACACTAGCCGAGCCTACGAGCAGTACTTC.